The 13 T cell receptor beta chains presented below share a single source sample, sequenced in a study of a mutant IDH1 vaccine in newly diagnosed glioma (dated by TCRdb to 2020 to 2022). Antigens of these TCRs are unknown. This specimen's time point label, interpreted: week 23, last vaccination. Each vaccine dose, consisting of 300 ug of a 20-mer mutant IDH1 peptide in Montanide, was administered subcutaneously with topical imiquimod. The library was made by the immunoSEQ multiplex PCR assay. The immuneACCESS repertoire file appears here via TCRdb, limited to in-frame rearrangements. These files lack a portion of the clones; in checked studies, under half of the deficit traces to unresolved V genes, and the cause of the others is not known. This sample has over 35,000 clones in its table, and approximately 84% of those were observed once. 2% to 2.5% of the sample comes from the top ten. Sequences were derived from PBMCs, sampled from a glioma patient whose treatment included an IDH1 peptide vaccine. Receptors were obtained from a woman between 18 and 29 years old with glioma. Some clones in this sample may be carry-over from other donors' samples.

V and J are TRBV13 and TRBJ1-5; a weak D match, TRBD1 (6 bases). V gave up 5 bases and J gave up 3 bases, with 11 bases separating them. The CDR3 spans 14 residues. CDR1 is PRHDT and CDR2 is FYEKMQ in the germline V gene (reference sequence). CDR3 sequence reads: CASSPGQNNQPQHF. CDR3 sequence (DNA): TGTGCCAGCAGCCCGGGACAAAACAATCAGCCCCAGCATTTT.

The chain carries TRBV6-5 and TRBJ2-1; 8 positions match TRBD1. The germline gives CDR1 MNHEY, CDR2 SVGAGI. The CDR3 contains 14 residues. The V and J ends lost 5 bases and 15 bases, in that order; junction bases with no gene match: 15. The CDR3 protein is CASSPPRGQGSLFF. In nucleotides, the CDR3 is TGTGCCAGCAGTCCACCTCGCGGACAGGGAAGTCTGTTCTTC.

The rearrangement joins TRBV5-6 to TRBJ1-2; D is uncertain. The CDR3 covers 15 residues. Per germline, CDR1 SGHDT and CDR2 YYEEEE. V was cut by 0 bases and J by 4 bases, with 13 bases left in between. The CDR3 DNA is TGTGCCAGCAGCTTGGAAGTGCGGGGTCGCTATGGCTACACCTTC. This gives the protein CASSLEVRGRYGYTF.

V usage is TRBV6-6 and J usage is TRBJ2-7; D remains ambiguous. The germline V gene encodes CDR1 MNHNY and CDR2 SVGAGI (reference sequence). The V end lost 6 bases, the J end lost 2 bases, and 8 bases lay between the germline ends. This CDR3 region has 12 residues. The CDR3 bases are TGTGCCAGCAGCCCGGGTGCCTACGAGCAGTACTTC. It yields the protein CASSPGAYEQYF.

This chain uses TRBV9 with TRBJ2-7, with 11 bases fitting TRBD2. The CDR3 is 17 amino acids. The V and J ends lost 0 bases and 6 bases, in that order; junction bases with no gene match: 11. Germline lookup yields CDR1 SGDLS and CDR2 YYNGEE. CDR3 DNA: TGTGCCAGCAGCGTAGACCTGACTAGCGGGATTAAAGGCGAGCAGTACTTC. Its protein product is CASSVDLTSGIKGEQYF.

The genes are TRBV6-4 and TRBJ2-2; the match to TRBD2 covers 8 bases. CDR3 size: 16 residues. Germline V gene lookup returns CDR1 MRHNA and CDR2 SNTAGT. The V segment lost 5 bases and the J segment 3 bases; nucleotides outside the gene matches: 8. The CDR3 sequence is CASSPTSGGDTGELFF. The DNA of the CDR3 is TGTGCCAGCAGTCCGACGAGCGGGGGCGACACCGGGGAGCTGTTTTTT.

The J gene is TRBJ1-4, the V gene TRBV7-9, with D unclear. Trimming pared 1 base from V and 4 bases from J, leaving 16 bases between. There are 17 residues in the CDR3. Germline lookup yields CDR1 SEHNR and CDR2 FQNEAQ (reference sequence). The CDR3, as DNA: TGTGCCAGCAGCTTAGGCGGCAGGCCCACCTTTAATGAAAAACTGTTTTTT. Residues: CASSLGGRPTFNEKLFF.

The chain couples TRBV7-9 to TRBJ2-3, with 7 bases matching TRBD2. Losses at the gene ends were 1 base for V and 1 base for J; bases not matched to a gene: 5. Germline assignment: CDR1 SEHNR and CDR2 FQNEAQ (reference sequence). This CDR3 spans 16 amino acids. The CDR3 DNA follows: TGTGCCAGCAGCTTAGAACGCGGGGGTGGCACAGATACGCAGTATTTT. The encoded protein is CASSLERGGGTDTQYF.

The CDR3 spells CASSISRLNTEAFF. CDR3 sequence (DNA): TGTGCCAGTAGTATAAGCAGATTGAACACTGAAGCTTTCTTT. This chain connects TRBV19 to TRBJ1-1, with no clear D. The germline V gene has CDR1 LNHDA and CDR2 SQIVND (reference sequence). CDR3 size: 14 residues. The ends were cut back, 2 bases at V and 0 bases at J, with 7 bases in the middle.

DNA for the CDR3: TGTGCCAGCAGGACGAATGAGCAGTTCTTC. It translates to CASRTNEQFF. The gene calls are TRBV2 and TRBJ2-1; D unresolved. CDR3 length: 10 residues. V lost 6 bases and J 7 bases, leaving 4 bases between the germline ends. The germline V gene encodes CDR1 SNHLY and CDR2 FYNNEI.

This chain connects TRBV10-3 to TRBJ1-5, with D uncertain. Trimming stripped 3 bases from V and 6 bases from J, with 15 bases between. CDR1 and CDR2 from the germline V gene are ENHRY and SYGVKD. There are 15 residues in the CDR3. The CDR3 loop reads CAISDSGSGSQPQHF. Here the CDR3 DNA reads TGTGCCATCAGTGATAGTGGATCTGGAAGTCAGCCCCAGCATTTT.

The chain joins TRBV19 to TRBJ1-3, with TRBD1 identical over 7 bases. The CDR3 is 14 residues long. The germline gives CDR1 LNHDA, CDR2 SQIVND (reference sequence). V lost 3 bases, J lost 10 bases, and 9 bases stayed unmatched. The CDR3 is CASSIERGRGTIYF. As DNA, the CDR3 is TGTGCCAGTAGTATCGAAAGGGGGCGAGGAACCATATATTTT. The full variable domain, its missing parts supplied by reference TRBV19 and TRBJ1-3, is DGGITQSPKYLFRKEGQNVTLSCEQNLNHDAMYWYRQDPGQGLRLIYYSQIVNDFQKGDIAEGYSVSREKKESFPLTVTSAQKNPTAFYLCASSIERGRGTIYFGEGSWLTVV.

This chain uses TRBV25-1 with TRBJ1-2; tentative D call: TRBD1 (6 bases). Trimming removed 4 bases from V and 8 bases from J, with 14 bases in between. The CDR3 has 13 amino acids. CDR1 and CDR2 (germline): MGHDK, SYGVNS. The DNA of the CDR3 is TGTGCCAGCAGTGTAAAAAGCGGGGGCGGCTACACCTTC. Translated, it gives CASSVKSGGGYTF.